This T cell receptor (beta chain) was obtained from a study of monozygotic twins with cystic fibrosis. Study-level findings and limits: J usage was most co-twin-similar in 8 of 16 pairs, V in 13.

A few counts support this clone. Antigen unknown. Trimming shortened V by 6 bases and J by 0 bases, and 2 bases separated the two germline ends. Germline values: CDR1 SNHLY, CDR2 FYNNEI. The CDR3 loop spans 11 amino acids. Sequenced by immunoSEQ multiplex PCR; TCRdb stores in-frame clones only, minus some. Of about 9,600 clones in the sample, approximately 91% were seen once. Sequenced sample: blood. The sequence derives from a boy aged 2 to 9 with cystic fibrosis. The V and J genes are TRBV2 and TRBJ1-1; D ambiguous. The CDR3 protein is CASRVNTEAFF. The CDR3 bases are TGTGCCAGCAGGGTGAACACTGAAGCTTTCTTT.